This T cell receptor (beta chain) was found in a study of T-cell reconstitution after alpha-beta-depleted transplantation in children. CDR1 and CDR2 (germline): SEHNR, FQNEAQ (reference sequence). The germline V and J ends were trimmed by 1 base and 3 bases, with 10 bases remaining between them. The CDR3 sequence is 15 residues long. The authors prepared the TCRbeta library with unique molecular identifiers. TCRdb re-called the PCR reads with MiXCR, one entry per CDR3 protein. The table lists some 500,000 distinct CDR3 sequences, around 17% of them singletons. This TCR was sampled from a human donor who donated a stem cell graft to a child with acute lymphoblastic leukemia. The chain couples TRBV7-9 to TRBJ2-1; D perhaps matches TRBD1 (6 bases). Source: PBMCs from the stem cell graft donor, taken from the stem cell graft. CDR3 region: CASSLVEDSYNEQFF. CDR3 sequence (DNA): TGTGCCAGCAGCTTAGTAGAGGACAGCTACAATGAGCAGTTCTTC.